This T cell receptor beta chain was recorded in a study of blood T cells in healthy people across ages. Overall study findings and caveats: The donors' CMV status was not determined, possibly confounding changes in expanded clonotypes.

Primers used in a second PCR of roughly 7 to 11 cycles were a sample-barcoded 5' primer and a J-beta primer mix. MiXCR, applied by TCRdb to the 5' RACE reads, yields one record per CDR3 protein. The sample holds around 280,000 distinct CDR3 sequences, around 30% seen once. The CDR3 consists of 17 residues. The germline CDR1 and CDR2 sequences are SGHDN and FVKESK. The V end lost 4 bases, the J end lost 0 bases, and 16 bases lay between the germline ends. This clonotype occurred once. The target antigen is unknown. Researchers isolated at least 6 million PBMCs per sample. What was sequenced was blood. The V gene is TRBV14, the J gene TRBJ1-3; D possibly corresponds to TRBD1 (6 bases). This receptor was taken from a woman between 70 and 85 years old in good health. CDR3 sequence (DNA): TGTGCCAGCAGCCGAGAGGCAGGGGCCTACTCTGGAAACACCATATATTTT. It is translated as CASSREAGAYSGNTIYF.